This T cell receptor beta chain was observed in a study of OX40 agonist ivuxolimab in advanced cancers. General observations from the study: CD4+ T cells averaged fewer expanded clones than CD8+ T cells.

Sequencing was performed with immunoSEQ multiplex PCR; in TCRdb, only in-frame clones are kept and a portion is missing. The sample lists some 86,000 clones; less than 95% were seen once. Concerning this clone itself: Its antigen remains unidentified.

The specimen comprised CD4+ or CD8+ T cells sorted from blood, sampled in a trial of the OX40 agonist ivuxolimab. This TCR was sampled from an adult with an advanced solid tumor such as melanoma, head and neck, liver or kidney cancer.

Here the CDR3 reads CASSHAETREQFF. CDR3 DNA sequence: TGTGCCAGCAGCCACGCAGAAACTCGAGAGCAGTTCTTC. The V call is TRBV7-3, the J call TRBJ2-1; D is unresolved. Germline CDR1 and CDR2: SGHTA and FQGTGA. Trimming stripped 5 bases from V and 10 bases from J, with 15 bases between. The CDR3 covers 13 residues.